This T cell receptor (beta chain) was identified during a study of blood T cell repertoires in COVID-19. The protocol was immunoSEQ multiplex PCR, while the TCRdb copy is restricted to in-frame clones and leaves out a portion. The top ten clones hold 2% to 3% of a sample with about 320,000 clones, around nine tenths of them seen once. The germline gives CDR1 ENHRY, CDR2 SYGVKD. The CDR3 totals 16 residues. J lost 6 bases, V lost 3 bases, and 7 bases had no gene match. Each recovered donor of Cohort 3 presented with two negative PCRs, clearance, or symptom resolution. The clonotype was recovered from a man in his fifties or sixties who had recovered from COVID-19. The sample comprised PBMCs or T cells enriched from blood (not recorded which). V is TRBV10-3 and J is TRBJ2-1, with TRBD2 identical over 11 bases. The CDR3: CAISDPRLAGFNEQFF. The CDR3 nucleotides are TGTGCCATCAGTGACCCCAGACTAGCGGGGTTCAATGAGCAGTTCTTC.